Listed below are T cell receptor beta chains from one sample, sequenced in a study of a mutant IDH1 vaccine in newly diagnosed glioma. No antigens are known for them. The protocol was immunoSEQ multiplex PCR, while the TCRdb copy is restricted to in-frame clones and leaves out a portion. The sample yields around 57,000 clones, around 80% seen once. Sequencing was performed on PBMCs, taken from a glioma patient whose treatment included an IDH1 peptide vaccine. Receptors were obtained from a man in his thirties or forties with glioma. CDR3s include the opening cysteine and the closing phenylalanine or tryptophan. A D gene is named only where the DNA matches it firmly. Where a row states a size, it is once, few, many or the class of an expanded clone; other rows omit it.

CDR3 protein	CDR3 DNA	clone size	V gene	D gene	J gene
CASSQDFADQNPYEQYF	TGCGCCAGCAGCCAAGATTTTGCGGATCAGAACCCCTACGAGCAGTACTTC	-	TRBV4-1	-	TRBJ2-7
CASGPRPTGKSTDTQYF	TGTGCTAGTGGCCCCCGCCCGACAGGGAAAAGCACAGATACGCAGTATTTT	-	TRBV12-5	TRBD1	TRBJ2-3
CASSGWGAVLYGYTF	TGTGCCAGCAGCGGTTGGGGGGCGGTCCTCTATGGCTACACCTTC	-	TRBV5-4	-	TRBJ1-2
CASSLLQSNQPQHF	TGTGCCAGCAGTTTACTGCAGTCCAATCAGCCCCAGCATTTT	-	TRBV28	-	TRBJ1-5
CASSEVTGLRTNEQFF	TGTGCCAGCAGTGAAGTAACAGGGTTAAGGACCAATGAGCAGTTCTTC	-	TRBV6-1	-	TRBJ2-1
CASSEFNEQFF	TGTGCCAGCAGTGAGTTCAATGAGCAGTTCTTC	-	TRBV25-1	-	TRBJ2-1
CATSPGRGPNQPQHF	TGTGCCACCAGCCCAGGTCGGGGCCCAAATCAGCCCCAGCATTTT	-	TRBV15	-	TRBJ1-5
CASNGVNTGELFF	TGTGCCAGCAATGGAGTGAACACCGGGGAGCTGTTTTTT	-	TRBV7-9	-	TRBJ2-2
CASSQDHGLEQYF	TGCGCCAGCAGCCAAGATCACGGCCTAGAGCAGTACTTC	-	TRBV4-1	-	TRBJ2-7
CATSRVPSNVLTF	TGTGCCACCAGCAGAGTCCCGTCCAACGTCCTGACTTTC	once	TRBV15	-	TRBJ2-6
CASGLEWLVLAGYTF	TGTGCTAGTGGTTTGGAGTGGCTGGTCCTCGCTGGCTACACCTTC	-	TRBV12-5	-	TRBJ1-2
CASSPRTSGGVGSYEQYF	TGCGCCAGCAGCCCCCGGACTAGCGGGGGGGTAGGCTCCTACGAGCAGTACTTC	-	TRBV5-1	TRBD2	TRBJ2-7
CASSQDPRTSGGLETQYF	TGTGCCAGCAGCCAAGATCCCCGGACTAGCGGGGGTTTAGAGACCCAGTACTTC	-	TRBV14	TRBD2	TRBJ2-5
CASSVEGGWETQYF	TGTGCCAGCAGCGTAGAGGGGGGCTGGGAGACCCAGTACTTC	once	TRBV9	-	TRBJ2-5
CASRLAGGTDTQYF	TGTGCCAGCCGGCTAGCGGGGGGCACAGATACGCAGTATTTT	-	TRBV27	TRBD2	TRBJ2-3
CAISESRDRGNEQYF	TGTGCCATCAGTGAGTCGCGGGACAGGGGGAACGAGCAGTACTTC	-	TRBV10-3	TRBD1	TRBJ2-7
CASSLASGQTYEQYF	TGTGCCAGCAGCTTAGCGAGCGGACAAACCTACGAGCAGTACTTC	-	TRBV7-6	-	TRBJ2-7
CASSHGQEGPDTQYF	TGTGCCAGCAGCCACGGACAGGAGGGCCCAGATACGCAGTATTTT	-	TRBV6-5	-	TRBJ2-3
CASSQHRNWGNSPLHF	TGTGCCAGCAGCCAACATCGAAACTGGGGTAATTCACCCCTCCACTTT	-	TRBV14	-	TRBJ1-6
CASNDNRGRAEAFF	TGTGCCAGCAACGACAACAGGGGAAGGGCTGAAGCTTTCTTT	few	TRBV27	TRBD1	TRBJ1-1
CASSSGTTTYEQYF	TGTGCCAGCAGCTCTGGGACAACCACTTACGAGCAGTACTTC	-	TRBV13	-	TRBJ2-7
CASSESRGDGYTF	TGCGCCAGCAGTGAGTCCAGGGGGGATGGCTACACCTTC	once	TRBV10-1	TRBD1	TRBJ1-2
CASSETGRGTDTQYF	TGTGCCAGCAGCGAGACAGGTCGAGGCACAGATACGCAGTATTTT	-	TRBV6-4	-	TRBJ2-3